This T cell receptor beta chain was identified in a study of OX40 agonist ivuxolimab in advanced cancers. Study details: Patients treated during dose escalation were battling hepatocellular carcinoma, melanoma, renal cell or head and neck cancer. Broader study findings: In the expanded peripheral T cells, antigen specificity was never determined.

Method: immunoSEQ multiplex PCR; TCRdb's copy keeps in-frame clones and lacks some. Among 60,000 to 90,000 clones listed, 90% were seen once. About this clone: The antigen is undetermined.

The TCR sequence derives from an adult with an advanced solid tumor such as melanoma, head and neck, liver or kidney cancer. The sequencing used CD4+ or CD8+ T cells sorted from blood, collected in a trial of the OX40 agonist ivuxolimab.

The CDR3 reads CASSQTGTVNTGELFF. The DNA of the CDR3 is TGCGCCAGCAGCCAAACGGGGACAGTGAACACCGGGGAGCTGTTTTTT. This chain connects TRBV4-1 to TRBJ2-2; 7 bases fit TRBD1. The CDR3 sequence is 16 residues long. V dropped 2 bases and J dropped 1; count of bases not matched to a gene: 4. The germline gives CDR1 MGHRA, CDR2 YSYEKL.